This T cell receptor (beta chain) was observed in a study of blood T cells in healthy people across ages. Study details: About one barcoded beta molecule per two T cells came from capture by template switching.

PCR was performed a second time for roughly 6 to 12 cycles using a sample-barcoded 5' primer and a J-beta primer mix. MiXCR was run by TCRdb on the 5' RACE reads, yielding one entry per CDR3 protein. The repertoire holds under 1,100,000 distinct CDR3 sequences, with 20% to 25% as singletons. About this clonotype: The antigen is undetermined.

Study-wide findings and caveats: It was found that TCR beta diversity correlated strongly with the percentage of naive T cells. TCR beta diversity, measured per million T cells, fell in a roughly linear way with age.

CDR3 length: 13 amino acids. Trimming shortened V by 10 bases and J by 2 bases, and 13 bases separated the two germline ends. Germline CDR1 and CDR2: SNHLY and FYNNEI. The sample was also linked to a second study, of T cells of mothers and their children.

V gene TRBV2 combines with J gene TRBJ2-3, with D unresolved. The sequenced sample consisted of blood. The sequence was collected from a girl aged 2 to 9 in good health. DNA of the CDR3: TGTGCCACAATCCAGTACCCCACAGATACGCAGTATTTT. Residues: CATIQYPTDTQYF. Looking up the rest from reference TRBV2 and TRBJ2-3 gives the full variable domain: EPEVTQTPSHQVTQMGQEVILRCVPISNHLYFYWYRQILGQKVEFLVSFYNNEISEKSEIFDDQFSVERPDGSNFTLKIRSTKLEDSAMYFCATIQYPTDTQYFGPGTRLTVL.